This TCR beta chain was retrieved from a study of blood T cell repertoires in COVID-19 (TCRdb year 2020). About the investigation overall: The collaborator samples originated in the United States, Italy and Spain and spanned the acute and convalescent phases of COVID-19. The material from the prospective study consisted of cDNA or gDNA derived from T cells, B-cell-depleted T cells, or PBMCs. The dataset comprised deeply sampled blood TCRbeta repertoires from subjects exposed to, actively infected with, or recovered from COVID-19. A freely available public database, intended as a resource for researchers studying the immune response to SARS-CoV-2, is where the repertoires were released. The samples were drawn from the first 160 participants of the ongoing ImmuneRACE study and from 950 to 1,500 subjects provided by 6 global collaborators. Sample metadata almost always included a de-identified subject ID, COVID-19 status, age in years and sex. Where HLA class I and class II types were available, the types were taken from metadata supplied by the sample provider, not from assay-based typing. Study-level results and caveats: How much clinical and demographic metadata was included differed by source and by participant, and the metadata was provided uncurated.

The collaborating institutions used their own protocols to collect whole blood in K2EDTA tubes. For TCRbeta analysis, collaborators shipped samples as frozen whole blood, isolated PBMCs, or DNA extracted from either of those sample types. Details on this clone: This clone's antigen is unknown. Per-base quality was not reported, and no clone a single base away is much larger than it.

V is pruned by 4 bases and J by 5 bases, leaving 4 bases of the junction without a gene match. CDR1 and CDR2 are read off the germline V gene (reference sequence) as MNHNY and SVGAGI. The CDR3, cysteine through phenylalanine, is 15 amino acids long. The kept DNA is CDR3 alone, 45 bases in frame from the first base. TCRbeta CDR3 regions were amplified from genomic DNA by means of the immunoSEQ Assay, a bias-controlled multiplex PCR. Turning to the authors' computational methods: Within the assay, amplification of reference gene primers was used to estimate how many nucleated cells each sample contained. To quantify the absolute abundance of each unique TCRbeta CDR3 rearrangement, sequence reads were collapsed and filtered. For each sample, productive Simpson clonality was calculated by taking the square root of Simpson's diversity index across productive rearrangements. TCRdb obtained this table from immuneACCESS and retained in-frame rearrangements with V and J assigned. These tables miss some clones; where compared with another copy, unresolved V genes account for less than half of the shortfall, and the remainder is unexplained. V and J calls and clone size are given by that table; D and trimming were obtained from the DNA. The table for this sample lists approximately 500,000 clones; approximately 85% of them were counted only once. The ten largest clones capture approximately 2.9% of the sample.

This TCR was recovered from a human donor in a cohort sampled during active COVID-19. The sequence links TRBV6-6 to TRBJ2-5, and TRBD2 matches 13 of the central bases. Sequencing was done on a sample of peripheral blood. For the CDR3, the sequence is CASSSGLAGVETQYF. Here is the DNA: TGTGCCAGCAGTTCCGGACTAGCGGGAGTGGAGACCCAGTACTTC.